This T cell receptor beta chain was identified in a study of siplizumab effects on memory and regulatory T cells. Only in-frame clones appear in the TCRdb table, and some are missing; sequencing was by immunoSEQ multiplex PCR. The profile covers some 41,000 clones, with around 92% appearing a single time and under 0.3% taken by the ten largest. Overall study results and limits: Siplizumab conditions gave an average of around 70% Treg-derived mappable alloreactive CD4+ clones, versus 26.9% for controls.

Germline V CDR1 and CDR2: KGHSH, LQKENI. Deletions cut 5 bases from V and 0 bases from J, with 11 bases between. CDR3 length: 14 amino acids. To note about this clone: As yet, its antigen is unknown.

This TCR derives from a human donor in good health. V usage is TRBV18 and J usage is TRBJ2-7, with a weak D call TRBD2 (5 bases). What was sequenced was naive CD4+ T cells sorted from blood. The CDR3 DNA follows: TGTGCCAGCTCAGCGGGTCGGAGCTCCTACGAGCAGTACTTC. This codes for CASSAGRSSYEQYF.